This T cell receptor (beta chain) was identified during a study of blood T cell repertoires in COVID-19. Study-wide background: Whether acute or convalescent, the COVID-19 samples came from the United States, Italy and Spain.

The germline CDR1 and CDR2 sequences are LNHDA and SQIVND (reference sequence). The CDR3 length is 13 residues. V was pared by 3 bases and J by 2 bases, with 7 bases between. TCRdb's table, derived via immunoSEQ multiplex PCR, lists solely in-frame clones and lacks some. The sample comprises roughly 200,000 clones, under 90% of which are singletons, and approximately 4.9% rests with the top ten. The rearrangement links TRBV19 to TRBJ2-5, with D perhaps TRBD2 (5 bases). The specimen sequenced was PBMCs or T cells enriched from blood (not recorded which). This TCR was recovered from a woman aged 45-60 years who had been exposed to COVID-19. This chain's CDR3 is CASSITGQETQYF. The CDR3 DNA follows: TGTGCCAGTAGTATTACGGGACAAGAGACCCAGTACTTC.